Following are 18 T cell receptor beta chains from one sample sequenced in a study of cytomegalovirus exposure and HLA in healthy donors (dated by TCRdb to about 2017). The library was built by means of the immunoSEQ multiplex PCR assay. For the multiplex PCR, a mixture combining 60 forward primers for TCR Vbeta segments and 13 reverse primers for TCR Jbeta segments was used. The table comes from immuneACCESS by way of TCRdb, which keeps in-frame sequences with V and J called. Part of the clones is missing from these tables; in studies checked, under half for an unresolved V gene and the rest for unknown reasons. The sample has tens of thousands of clones on record, 65% to 85% of them singletons. Roughly 2.5% of the sample is held by the ten biggest clonotypes. The sequenced sample was PBMCs. The receptor source for this set is a man aged 45 to 65 in good health and CMV-seronegative.

The rearrangement links TRBV5-4 to TRBJ1-1; D gene unclear. This CDR3 comprises 12 residues. Germline CDR1 SGHNT, CDR2 YYREEE (reference sequence). V gave up 2 bases and J gave up 3 bases, with 5 bases separating them. The CDR3 DNA follows: TGTGCCAGCAGCTTAGCGTACACTGAAGCTTTCTTT. Translation: CASSLAYTEAFF.

The rearrangement uses TRBV15 and TRBJ1-2, with D hard to call. Looked up from germline, CDR1 is LNHNV and CDR2 is YYDKDF (reference sequence). Trimming removed 5 bases at V and 7 bases at J, with 11 bases between. The CDR3 length is 12 residues. The CDR3 coding sequence is TGTGCCACCAGCGGCTTTGGAGGTGGCTACACCTTC. Its protein is CATSGFGGGYTF.

The rearrangement links TRBV28 to TRBJ1-4; D is perhaps TRBD1 (6 bases). Trimming took 1 base from V and 6 from J, leaving 9 bases between them. CDR3 size: 14 residues. The germline V gene has CDR1 MDHEN and CDR2 SYDVKM. The CDR3 nucleotides are TGTGCCAGCAGTTTATACAGGGTGGATGAAAAACTGTTTTTT. Translated: CASSLYRVDEKLFF. Supplemented by reference TRBV28 and TRBJ1-4, the full variable domain reads DVKVTQSSRYLVKRTGEKVFLECVQDMDHENMFWYRQDPGLGLRLIYFSYDVKMKEKGDIPEGYSVSREKKERFSLILESASTNQTSMYLCASSLYRVDEKLFFGSGTQLSVL.

The rearrangement uses TRBV9 and TRBJ1-1; TRBD1 is a possible D gene (5 bases). Germline V gene lookup returns CDR1 SGDLS and CDR2 YYNGEE. V was trimmed by 0 bases and J by 0 bases, leaving 12 bases between them. The CDR3 is made up of 16 amino acids. The CDR3 is CASSVGAGHMNTEAFF. The CDR3 nucleotides are TGTGCCAGCAGCGTAGGGGCAGGACACATGAACACTGAAGCTTTCTTT.

J is TRBJ2-7 and V is TRBV6-5; perhaps TRBD1 as D (6 bases). Germline V lookup: CDR1 MNHEY, CDR2 SVGAGI. The CDR3 runs 13 residues. Trimming stripped 6 bases from V and 6 bases from J, with 15 bases between. The CDR3: CASSRQEASEQYF. CDR3 sequence (DNA): TGTGCCAGCAGCCGACAGGAGGCTAGCGAGCAGTACTTC.

The chain uses TRBV6-5 and TRBJ2-3; TRBD2 is a possible D gene (6 bases). The CDR3 consists of 16 residues. Germline V gene lookup returns CDR1 MNHEY and CDR2 SVGAGI. The V and J ends lost 0 bases and 0 bases respectively, with 10 bases between them. The CDR3 nucleotides read TGTGCCAGCAGTTACTCTGGCGGGACCAGCACAGATACGCAGTATTTT. This translates into CASSYSGGTSTDTQYF.

The chain recombines TRBV4-3 with TRBJ2-6; D unresolved. The germline CDR1 and CDR2 sequences are LGHNA and YSLEER. The CDR3 sequence is 17 residues long. Trimming removed 0 bases from V and 1 base from J, with 10 bases in between. CDR3 sequence (DNA): TGCGCCAGCAGCCAAGATTCCTTCAGTTCTGGGGCCAACGTCCTGACTTTC. Protein: CASSQDSFSSGANVLTF.

The chain combines TRBV19 with TRBJ1-1; 8 positions agree with TRBD1. In germline, CDR1 is LNHDA, CDR2 SQIVND (reference sequence). The V gene end was trimmed by 1 base and the J gene end by 3 bases; junction bases not matched to a gene: 13. The CDR3 runs to 18 residues. The CDR3 here is CASSIGGDRIGVDTEAFF. CDR3 nucleotide sequence: TGTGCCAGTAGTATAGGGGGGGACAGGATTGGTGTGGACACTGAAGCTTTCTTT. Full variable domain (rest looked up from reference TRBV19 and TRBJ1-1): DGGITQSPKYLFRKEGQNVTLSCEQNLNHDAMYWYRQDPGQGLRLIYYSQIVNDFQKGDIAEGYSVSREKKESFPLTVTSAQKNPTAFYLCASSIGGDRIGVDTEAFFGQGTRLTVV.

The rearrangement links TRBV9 to TRBJ1-2; D uncertain. V shed 0 bases and J shed 0 bases, with 6 bases lying between them. Germline V gives CDR1 SGDLS, CDR2 YYNGEE. The CDR3 length is 14 residues. The DNA for the CDR3 is TGTGCCAGCAGCGTAGACATATCTAACTATGGCTACACCTTC. Encoded protein: CASSVDISNYGYTF.

This clone was found once. CDR3 bases: TGTGCCAGCACCCGAGCGGGAGCGACCGATAGGTCAGATACGCAGTATTTT. Translating it yields CASTRAGATDRSDTQYF. This chain uses TRBV28 with TRBJ2-3, with 8 positions matching TRBD2. Germline CDR1 reads MDHEN; CDR2 reads SYDVKM. The CDR3 has 17 residues. Trimming took 7 bases from V and 4 from J; bases not matched to a gene: 16.

This clone has only one observation. The rearrangement links TRBV6-5 to TRBJ2-5; possibly TRBD1 for D (5 bases). Germline lookup yields CDR1 MNHEY and CDR2 SVGAGI. Deletions cut 2 bases from V and 5 bases from J, with 18 bases between. This CDR3 contains 16 residues. CDR3 amino acids: CASSYGVSDIHETQYF. In DNA form, the CDR3 reads TGTGCCAGCAGTTACGGGGTTTCGGACATACATGAGACCCAGTACTTC.

This clone showed up just a few times. This chain links TRBV7-9 with TRBJ2-3, with 10 positions matching TRBD1. The V gene's germline CDR1 is SEHNR and CDR2 FQNEAQ (reference sequence). CDR3 length: 15 residues. Trimming took 6 bases from V and 4 from J; bases not matched to a gene: 7. The CDR3 sequence is CASSYPGQGSDTQYF. As DNA, the CDR3 is TGTGCCAGCAGTTATCCGGGACAGGGGTCAGATACGCAGTATTTT.

This clone was recorded only once. The CDR3 spells CAISAGLDNTAHLTDTQYF. In nucleotides, the CDR3 is TGTGCCATCAGTGCGGGACTAGACAATACCGCCCACCTCACAGATACGCAGTATTTT. This sequence joins TRBV10-3 and TRBJ2-3, with TRBD2 matching over 8 bases. V gave up 4 bases and J gave up 2 bases; unmatched junction bases: 17. The CDR3 covers 19 residues. Germline assignment: CDR1 ENHRY and CDR2 SYGVKD.

This clone has just one count. This chain joins TRBV20-1 and TRBJ1-2; D is unclear. V was trimmed by 3 bases and J by 2 bases, leaving 4 bases between them. The germline V gene has CDR1 DFQATT and CDR2 SNEGSKA (reference sequence). The CDR3 runs 11 residues. CDR3 sequence: CSASANYGYTF. The CDR3, as DNA: TGCAGTGCTAGCGCGAACTATGGCTACACCTTC.

The V and J genes are TRBV4-2 and TRBJ2-2, with D uncertain. Germline assignment: CDR1 LGHNA and CDR2 YNFKEQ. The CDR3 contains 15 residues. The V end lost 1 base, the J end lost 2 bases, and 8 bases lay between the germline ends. This CDR3 is CASSQAGDNTGELFF. DNA for the CDR3: TGTGCCAGCAGCCAAGCCGGAGATAACACCGGGGAGCTGTTTTTT.

CDR3 loop: CASSPVAGGRYEQYF. CDR3 DNA: TGTGCCAGCAGCCCCGTTGCGGGAGGGCGGTACGAGCAGTACTTC. This sequence joins TRBV5-6 and TRBJ2-7; TRBD2 agrees at 9 bases. Germline-derived CDR1 and CDR2 are SGHDT and YYEEEE. The V and J ends lost 4 bases and 4 bases, in that order; junction bases with no gene match: 9. The CDR3 has 15 amino acids.

V is TRBV2 and J is TRBJ2-7; 11 nucleotides agree with TRBD2. Germline loops: CDR1 SNHLY, CDR2 FYNNEI. Germline trimming cut 7 bases from V and 5 bases from J; bases unmatched to any gene: 13. The CDR3 is 16 residues long. The CDR3 nucleotides are TGTGCCAGCAAGTTCCTAGCGGGAGGTTTTATCCACGAGCAGTACTTC. This sequence encodes CASKFLAGGFIHEQYF.

This clone has a single count. This chain connects TRBV4-3 to TRBJ2-7; TRBD1 matches 10 bases. V gave up 1 base and J gave up 9 bases; unmatched junction bases: 9. The germline V gene encodes CDR1 LGHNA and CDR2 YSLEER. The CDR3 loop spans 15 amino acids. The CDR3 region has the DNA TGCGCCAGCAGCCAAGGTTTAGGGACAGGGGCGTCGCAGTACTTC. Translation gives CASSQGLGTGASQYF.